This T cell receptor (beta chain) was identified during a study of blood T cell repertoires in COVID-19. The overall study: The United States, Italy and Spain provided the acute and convalescent COVID-19 samples. From T cells, B-cell-depleted T cells, or PBMCs came the material, which was cDNA or gDNA.

The CDR3 is 15 amino acids. Trimming cost V 3 bases and J 1 base; bases outside gene matches: 5. CDR1 is SGHRS, CDR2 YFSETQ, per germline. In the authors' methods: How many nucleated cells were present was estimated from reference gene primer amplification. Method: immunoSEQ multiplex PCR; TCRdb's copy keeps in-frame clones and lacks some. V and J calls plus clone size are reproduced from that table; the DNA served to infer D and trimming. Here the sample spans around 180,000 clones, roughly nine tenths being singletons. This rearrangement joins TRBV5-1 to TRBJ2-5, with 8 bases fitting TRBD2. Sequencing was carried out using peripheral blood. The TCR was taken from a man in his sixties or seventies with active or convalescent COVID-19. CDR3: CASSWGTRVQETQYF. The CDR3 nucleotides read TGCGCCAGCAGCTGGGGGACTAGAGTCCAAGAGACCCAGTACTTC.